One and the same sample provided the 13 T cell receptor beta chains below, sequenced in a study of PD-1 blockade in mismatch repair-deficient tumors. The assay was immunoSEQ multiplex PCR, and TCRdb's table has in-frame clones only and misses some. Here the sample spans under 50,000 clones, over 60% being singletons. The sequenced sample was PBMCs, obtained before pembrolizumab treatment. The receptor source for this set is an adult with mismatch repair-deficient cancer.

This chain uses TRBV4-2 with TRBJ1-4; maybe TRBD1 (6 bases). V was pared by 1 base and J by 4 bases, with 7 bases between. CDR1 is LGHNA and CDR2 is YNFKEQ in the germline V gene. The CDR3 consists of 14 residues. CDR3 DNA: TGTGCCAGCAGCCAAGTACAGGGTAATGAAAAACTGTTTTTT. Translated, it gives CASSQVQGNEKLFF.

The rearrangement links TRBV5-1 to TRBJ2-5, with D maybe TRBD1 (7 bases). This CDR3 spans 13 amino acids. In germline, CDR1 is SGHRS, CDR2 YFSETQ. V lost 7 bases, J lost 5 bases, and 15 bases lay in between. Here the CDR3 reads CASRGGGEETQYF. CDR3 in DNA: TGCGCCAGCCGTGGAGGGGGCGAGGAGACCCAGTACTTC.

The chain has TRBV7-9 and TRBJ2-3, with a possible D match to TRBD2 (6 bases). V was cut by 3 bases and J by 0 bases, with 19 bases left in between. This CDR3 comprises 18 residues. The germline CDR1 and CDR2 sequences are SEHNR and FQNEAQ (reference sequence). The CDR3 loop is CASSFSLGGTSSTDTQYF. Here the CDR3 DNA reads TGTGCCAGCAGCTTCTCTCTGGGCGGGACCTCTAGCACAGATACGCAGTATTTT.

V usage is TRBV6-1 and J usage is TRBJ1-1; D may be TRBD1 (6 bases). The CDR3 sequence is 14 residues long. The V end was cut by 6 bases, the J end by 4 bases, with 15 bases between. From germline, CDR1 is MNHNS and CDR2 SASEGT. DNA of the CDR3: TGTGCCAGCAGACAGGGTGGGGTCAGCACTGAAGCTTTCTTT. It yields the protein CASRQGGVSTEAFF.

The CDR3 DNA reads TGTGCCAGCAGCTTCCCAGGGAACAATGAGCAGTTCTTC. Translation gives CASSFPGNNEQFF. The rearrangement joins TRBV11-2 to TRBJ2-1, with TRBD1 as a possible D gene (5 bases). Trimming shortened V by 3 bases and J by 5 bases, and 8 bases separated the two germline ends. CDR3 length: 13 amino acids. The germline gives CDR1 SGHAT, CDR2 FQNNGV.

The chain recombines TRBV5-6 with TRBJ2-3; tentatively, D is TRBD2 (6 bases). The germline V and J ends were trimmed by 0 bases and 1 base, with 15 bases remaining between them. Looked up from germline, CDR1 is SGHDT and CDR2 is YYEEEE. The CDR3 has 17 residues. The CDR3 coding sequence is TGTGCCAGCAGCTTGGTGGGGGGTCCGGTCCGCACAGATACGCAGTATTTT. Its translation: CASSLVGGPVRTDTQYF. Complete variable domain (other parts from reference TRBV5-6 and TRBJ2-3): DAGVTQSPTHLIKTRGQQVTLRCSPKSGHDTVSWYQQALGQGPQFIFQYYEEEERQRGNFPDRFSGHQFPNYSSELNVNALLLGDSALYLCASSLVGGPVRTDTQYFGPGTRLTVL.

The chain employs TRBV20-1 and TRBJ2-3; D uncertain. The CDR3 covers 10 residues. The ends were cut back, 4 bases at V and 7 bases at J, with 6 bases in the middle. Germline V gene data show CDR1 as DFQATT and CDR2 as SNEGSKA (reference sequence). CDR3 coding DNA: TGCAGTGCTAAGGGAAATACGCAGTATTTT. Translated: CSAKGNTQYF.

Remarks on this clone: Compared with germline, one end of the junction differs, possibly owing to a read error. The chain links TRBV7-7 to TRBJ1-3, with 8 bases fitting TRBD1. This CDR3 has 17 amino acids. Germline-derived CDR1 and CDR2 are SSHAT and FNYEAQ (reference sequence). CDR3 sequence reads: CASSLGIAGQDGNTIYF. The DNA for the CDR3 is TGTGCTAGCAGCTTAGGAATCGCGGGACAGGACGGAAACACCATATATTTT.

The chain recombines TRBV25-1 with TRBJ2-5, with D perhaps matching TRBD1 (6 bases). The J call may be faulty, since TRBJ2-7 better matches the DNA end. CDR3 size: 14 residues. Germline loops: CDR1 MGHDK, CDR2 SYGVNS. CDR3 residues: CASSELGARYEQYF. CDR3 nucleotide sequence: TGTGCCAGCAGTGAACTGGGGGCGCGTTACGAGCAGTACTTC.

The CDR3 DNA reads TGTGCCAGCAGTTACGGACAGGGTGGGGTCTACGAGCAGTACTTC. Translated, it gives CASSYGQGGVYEQYF. The genes are TRBV6-5 and TRBJ2-7; TRBD1 agrees at 8 bases. Looked up from germline, CDR1 is MNHEY and CDR2 is SVGAGI. The trim removed 2 bases at V and 3 bases at J, leaving 6 bases unmatched. The CDR3 loop spans 15 amino acids.

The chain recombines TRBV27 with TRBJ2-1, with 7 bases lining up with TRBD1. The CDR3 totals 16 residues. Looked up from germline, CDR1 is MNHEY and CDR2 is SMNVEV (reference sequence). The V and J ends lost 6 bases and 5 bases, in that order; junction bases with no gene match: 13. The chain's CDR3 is CASRQLRGLDDNEQFF. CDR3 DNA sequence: TGTGCCAGCAGACAGCTAAGGGGGCTGGACGACAATGAGCAGTTCTTC.

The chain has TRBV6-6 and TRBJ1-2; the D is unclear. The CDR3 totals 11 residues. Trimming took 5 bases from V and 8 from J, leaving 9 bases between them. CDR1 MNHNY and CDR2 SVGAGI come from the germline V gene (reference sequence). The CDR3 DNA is TGTGCCAGCAGTGGGTCGTTGGGCTACACCTTC. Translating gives CASSGSLGYTF.

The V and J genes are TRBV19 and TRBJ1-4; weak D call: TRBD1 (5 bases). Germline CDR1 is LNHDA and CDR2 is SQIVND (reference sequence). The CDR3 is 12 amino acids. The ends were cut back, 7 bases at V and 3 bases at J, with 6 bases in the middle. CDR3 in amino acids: CASMGANEKLFF. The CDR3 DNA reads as TGTGCCAGTATGGGGGCTAATGAAAAACTGTTTTTT.